This T cell receptor beta chain was found in a study of identifying expanded T cells in peripheral blood. No infections or other immune events were documented during collection. The CDR3 loop spans 13 amino acids. The germline V gene has CDR1 MNHEY and CDR2 SMNVEV (reference sequence). Trimming took 5 bases from V and 3 from J, leaving 10 bases between them. Concerning this clone: Its target is unknown.

The method was immunoSEQ multiplex PCR; TCRdb's version includes in-frame clones alone and lacks a portion of them. The sample includes 58,000 or so clones, around 81% of them seen just once. Study-wide findings and caveats: Clone count variance between approximately two-week samples rose with total template count.

The sequence derives from a person aged 18 to 75 in good health. The chain employs TRBV27 and TRBJ1-1; the D gene is possibly TRBD1 (5 bases). Sequencing input: blood. The CDR3 loop is CASSLRVYTEAFF. The CDR3 DNA is TGTGCCAGCAGTCTCAGGGTCTACACTGAAGCTTTCTTT.